The clone carrying this T cell receptor beta chain has just a few counts. Its matching antigen is unknown. The data originate from a study of CD8+ T cells in alopecia areata. The study, taken as a whole, reports: Whereas mice showed it more clearly, TCR sharing across patients was murkier, possibly because of HLA.

The CDR3 runs 15 residues. Germline V gene sequence: CDR1 SGHAT, CDR2 FQDESV (reference sequence). V dropped 5 bases and J dropped 4; count of bases not matched to a gene: 10. RNA, once extracted, was reverse transcribed into cDNA for use as the sequencing template. Sequencing used immunoSEQ multiplex PCR; TCRdb keeps in-frame clones, though not all of them. This sample has some 110,000 clones, with around 61% found just once. The gene calls are TRBV11-1 and TRBJ1-2; 7 nucleotides line up with TRBD1. The sequenced sample was CD4+ T cells sorted from blood. This TCR was sampled from a human donor in good health. The CDR3 loop is CASSPRQGVAYGYTF. CDR3 in DNA: TGTGCCAGCAGCCCTAGACAGGGCGTCGCCTATGGCTACACCTTC.